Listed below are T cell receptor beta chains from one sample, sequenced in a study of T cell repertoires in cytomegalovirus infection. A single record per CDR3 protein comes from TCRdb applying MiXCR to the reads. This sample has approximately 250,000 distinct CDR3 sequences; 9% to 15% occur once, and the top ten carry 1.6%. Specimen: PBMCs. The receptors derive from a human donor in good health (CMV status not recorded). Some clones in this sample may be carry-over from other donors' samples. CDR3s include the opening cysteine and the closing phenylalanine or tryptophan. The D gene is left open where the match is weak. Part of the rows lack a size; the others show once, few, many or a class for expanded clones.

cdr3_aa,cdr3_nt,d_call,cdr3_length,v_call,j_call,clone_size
CASSSSSGGSYEQYF,TGTGCCAGCAGTTCATCTAGCGGTGGGTCGTACGAGCAGTACTTC,TRBD2,15,TRBV28,TRBJ2-7,many
CATRLSQETQYF,TGTGCCACCCGTTTGAGTCAAGAGACCCAGTACTTC,-,12,TRBV7-9,TRBJ2-5,many
CASRPDQRVLIKETQYF,TGTGCCAGCAGACCAGATCAGCGGGTATTGATAAAAGAGACCCAGTACTTC,-,17,TRBV7-2,TRBJ2-5,many
CASSRRGLNEKLFF,TGTGCCAGCAGTCGCAGGGGATTGAACGAAAAACTGTTTTTT,-,14,TRBV7-2,TRBJ1-4,many
CASSPPVIETQYF,TGTGCCAGCTCTCCCCCCGTGATAGAGACCCAGTACTTC,-,13,TRBV18,TRBJ2-5,few
CASSSLYQAESSYNEQFF,TGTGCCAGCAGTTCCCTTTATCAAGCGGAAAGCTCCTACAATGAGCAGTTCTTC,-,18,TRBV6-2/TRBV6-3,TRBJ2-1,few
CASSPGQGVYGYTF,TGCGCCAGCAGCCCCGGACAGGGTGTCTATGGCTACACCTTC,TRBD1,14,TRBV5-1,TRBJ1-2,-
CASSTWTAGYTF,TGTGCCAGCAGCACCTGGACAGCTGGCTACACCTTC,-,12,TRBV7-9,TRBJ1-2,many
CASSFDRGGEKLFF,TGTGCCAGCAGCTTTGACAGGGGTGGCGAAAAACTGTTTTTT,TRBD1,14,TRBV11-3,TRBJ1-4,few
CASSHDTLGQGSEAFF,TGCGCCAGCAGCCACGATACTCTCGGACAGGGATCAGAAGCTTTCTTT,TRBD1,16,TRBV4-3,TRBJ1-1,many
CASTQGLANNEQFF,TGTGCCAGCACCCAGGGACTAGCTAACAATGAGCAGTTCTTC,TRBD2,14,TRBV28,TRBJ2-1,many
CASSAWTGGGNQPQHF,TGTGCCAGTAGTGCCTGGACAGGGGGAGGCAATCAGCCCCAGCATTTT,TRBD1,16,TRBV19,TRBJ1-5,many
CASSYHLTSGTYNEQFF,TGTGCCAGCAGTTACCACCTAACTAGCGGCACCTACAATGAGCAGTTCTTC,TRBD2,17,TRBV6-2/TRBV6-3,TRBJ2-1,many
CASRQPYFTGELFF,TGTGCCAGCAGGCAACCCTACTTCACCGGGGAGCTGTTTTTT,-,14,TRBV6-2/TRBV6-3,TRBJ2-2,many
CASSVDRQEHFF,TGTGCCAGCAGCGTGGACAGACAAGAGCATTTCTTC,-,12,TRBV14,TRBJ2-1,-
CASSLIGATEAFF,TGCGCCAGCAGCTTGATCGGGGCCACTGAAGCTTTCTTT,-,13,TRBV5-1,TRBJ1-1,many